This T cell receptor beta chain was documented in a study of cytomegalovirus exposure and HLA in healthy donors. Findings and limits, study-wide: Roughly uniform depth of sequencing across donors was assumed in presence/absence analyses. Later analysis identified a missense DCLRE1C variant that was linked to TCR beta V- and J-gene trimming. Serostatus for CMV was the only available immune exposure information.

Comments on this clone: Antigen specificity is unknown.

In germline, CDR1 is GTSNPN, CDR2 SVGIG (reference sequence). This CDR3 contains 14 residues. V gave up 8 bases and J gave up 8 bases, with 24 bases separating them. Primers included in the PCR were 60 Vbeta and 13 Jbeta primers. Method: immunoSEQ multiplex PCR; TCRdb's copy keeps in-frame clones and lacks some. The table has some 140,000 clones, 78% seen once; the top ten hold around 1.5%. Specimen: PBMCs. The chain couples TRBV30 to TRBJ1-2, with D tentatively TRBD1 (5 bases). The TCR sequence derives from a woman between 18 and 29 years old in good health and CMV-seronegative. CDR3 DNA sequence: TGTGCCCGGCAAACCGGGACTCAATCCCCGGGCTACACCTTC. As protein: CARQTGTQSPGYTF.